This TCR beta chain derives from a study of blood T cells in healthy people across ages. This clonotype was picked up a small number of times. Its antigen remains unknown. The trim removed 6 bases at V and 6 bases at J, leaving 13 bases unmatched. This CDR3 has 17 residues. CDR1 and CDR2 from the germline V gene are ENHRY and SYGVKD. A J-beta primer mix and a sample-barcoded 5' primer were used in a second PCR of about 7 to 12 cycles. TCRdb re-analysed the 5' RACE reads in MiXCR, keeping a single row per CDR3 protein. The sample shows around 1,500,000 distinct CDR3 sequences, over 25% of them seen only once. Findings and caveats of the study: It was found that TCR beta diversity correlated strongly with the percentage of naive T cells. More naive CD4+ cells and higher diversity marked long-lived donors relative to aged donors.

The sequence derives from a woman aged 25 to 45 in good health. Specimen: blood. This chain connects TRBV10-3 to TRBJ2-3; 12 nucleotides match TRBD1. CDR3 residues: CAIRVPGQGAPGDTQYF. The CDR3 DNA reads as TGTGCCATCAGGGTTCCGGGACAGGGGGCGCCGGGGGATACGCAGTATTTT.